Sequencing of this T cell receptor (beta chain) was carried out in a study of CD8 T cells in Susac syndrome (dated 2019 in TCRdb). For context, the study as a whole: Repertoire sequencing was used to test whether CD8+ T cell activation and differentiation in Susac syndrome was antigen driven.

A note on this clonotype: Its target antigen remains unknown. Base-call qualities are not available, and no considerably larger clone is one nucleotide away.

Overall study outcomes, separate from this receptor: The number of individuals in the TCR sequencing and HLA analysis was acknowledged as relatively small.

High-throughput TCR beta sequencing profiled peripheral blood CD8+ and CD4+ T cells from healthy donors, Susac syndrome patients and multiple sclerosis patients. The healthy donors served as controls matched for age and sex. Bulk CD8+ and CD4+ T cells were purified by magnetic negative isolation, whereas CD8+ TEMRA cells were enriched by FACS. Blood was drawn into EDTA tubes, processed within 24 hours, and PBMCs were isolated by density gradient centrifugation. PBMCs intended for TCR sequencing were cryopreserved in liquid nitrogen and were subsequently thawed in a 37 degrees C water bath. A purity of at least 90% was achieved for sorted or isolated CD4+, CD8+ and CD8+ TEMRA cells. RNA was extracted using the RNeasy kit, and roughly 0.45 to 1 ug of the RNA was reverse transcribed with random hexamers. TCR beta CDR3 regions were amplified with the immunoSEQ multiplex PCR assay covering 54 Vbeta and 13 Jbeta segments. To correct PCR amplification bias, a synthetic template baseline was used for both primer optimization and computational correction. In the authors' own workflow: Reads were annotated to V, D and J genes according to IMGT and were analyzed with immunoSEQ Analyzer, with only productive sequences retained. To calculate clonality, Shannon entropy was normalized by log2 of the number of productive unique sequences and then subtracted from one. For each patient and control, public and private clones were evaluated among the 100 most prevalent clones. Clones were defined as Susac-specific when absent from the healthy and MS cohorts, from fewer than 1,200 published viral clones and from other ImmuneACCESS disease sequences. TCRdb reprocessed the public reads (quality trimming at Q25 with fastp, clone calling with MiXCR) and kept in-frame beta chains. Records with the same CDR3 protein are collapsed into one entry carrying the most frequent genes and DNA. The V and J calls were determined by TCRdb, not by the authors. Within this sample are 160,000 or so distinct CDR3 sequences, with roughly 95% of them counted one time only. More than 0.11% of the sample lies in the top ten.

Via the germline V gene (reference sequence), CDR1 is LNHDA and CDR2 SQIVND. Spanning cysteine to phenylalanine, the CDR3 consists of 15 amino acids. The sequence is cut down to CDR3 DNA, 45 bases in frame from base 1. After removal of 4 bases from V and 7 bases from J, the junction retains 5 bases not matched to a gene. This receptor chain uses TRBV19 and TRBJ2-2; 11 nucleotides in the junction match TRBD1. The TCR originated in a human donor in good health. Input material: CD4+ T cells from PBMCs. Read as DNA, the sequence is TGTGCCAGTAGTAACCGGGACAGGGGGATCGGGGAGCTGTTTTTT. Translated, it reads CASSNRDRGIGELFF.